This T cell receptor beta chain derives from a study of blood T cell repertoires in COVID-19. Here immunoSEQ multiplex PCR was the method, and the copy in TCRdb shows in-frame clones only, minus some. In the table there are about 270,000 clones, around 86% of which are singletons. The TCR originated in a human donor in a cohort sampled during active COVID-19. Input material: peripheral blood.

The CDR3 region is CASSQGALNTGELFF. CDR3 DNA sequence: TGTGCCAGCAGCCAAGGGGCCCTGAACACCGGGGAGCTGTTTTTT. This chain uses TRBV3-1 (or the pseudogene TRBV3-2) with TRBJ2-2; D unresolved. This CDR3 is 15 amino acids long. Trimming took 1 base from V and 1 from J, leaving 7 bases between them. Germline CDR1 reads LGHDT; CDR2 reads YNNKEL (reference sequence).